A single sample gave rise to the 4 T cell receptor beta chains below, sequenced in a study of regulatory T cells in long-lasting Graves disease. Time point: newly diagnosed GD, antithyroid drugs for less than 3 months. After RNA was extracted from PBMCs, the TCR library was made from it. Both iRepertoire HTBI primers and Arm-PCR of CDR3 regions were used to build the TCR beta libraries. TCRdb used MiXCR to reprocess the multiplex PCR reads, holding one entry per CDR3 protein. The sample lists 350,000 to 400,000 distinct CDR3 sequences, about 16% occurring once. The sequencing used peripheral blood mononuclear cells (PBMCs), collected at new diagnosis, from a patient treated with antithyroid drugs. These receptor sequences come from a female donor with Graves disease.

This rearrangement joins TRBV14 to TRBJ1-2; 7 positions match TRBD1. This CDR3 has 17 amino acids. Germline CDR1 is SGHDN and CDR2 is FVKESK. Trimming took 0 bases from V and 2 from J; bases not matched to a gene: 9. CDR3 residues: CASSQDQGQTINYGYTF. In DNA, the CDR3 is TGTGCCAGCAGCCAAGATCAGGGACAGACTATAAACTATGGCTACACCTTC.

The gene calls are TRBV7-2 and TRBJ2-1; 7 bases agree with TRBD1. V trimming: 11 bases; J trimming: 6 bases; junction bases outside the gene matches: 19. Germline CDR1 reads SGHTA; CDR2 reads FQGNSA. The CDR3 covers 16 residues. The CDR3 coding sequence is TGTGCCTGCTCTGGGGACGGGACAGTAATATCCAATGAGCAGTTCTTC. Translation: CACSGDGTVISNEQFF.

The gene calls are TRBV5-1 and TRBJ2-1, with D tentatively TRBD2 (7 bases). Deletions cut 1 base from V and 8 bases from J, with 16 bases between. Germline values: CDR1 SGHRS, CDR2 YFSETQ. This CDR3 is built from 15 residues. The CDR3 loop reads CASSLKAPGGHEQFF. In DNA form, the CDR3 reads TGCGCCAGCAGCTTGAAGGCACCGGGGGGCCATGAGCAGTTCTTC.

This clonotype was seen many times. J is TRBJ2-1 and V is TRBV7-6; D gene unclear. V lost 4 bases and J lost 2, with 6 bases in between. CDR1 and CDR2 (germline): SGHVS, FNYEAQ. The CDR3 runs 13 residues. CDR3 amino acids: CASSYNPYNEQFF. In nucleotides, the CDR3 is TGTGCCAGCAGCTACAATCCCTACAATGAGCAGTTCTTC.